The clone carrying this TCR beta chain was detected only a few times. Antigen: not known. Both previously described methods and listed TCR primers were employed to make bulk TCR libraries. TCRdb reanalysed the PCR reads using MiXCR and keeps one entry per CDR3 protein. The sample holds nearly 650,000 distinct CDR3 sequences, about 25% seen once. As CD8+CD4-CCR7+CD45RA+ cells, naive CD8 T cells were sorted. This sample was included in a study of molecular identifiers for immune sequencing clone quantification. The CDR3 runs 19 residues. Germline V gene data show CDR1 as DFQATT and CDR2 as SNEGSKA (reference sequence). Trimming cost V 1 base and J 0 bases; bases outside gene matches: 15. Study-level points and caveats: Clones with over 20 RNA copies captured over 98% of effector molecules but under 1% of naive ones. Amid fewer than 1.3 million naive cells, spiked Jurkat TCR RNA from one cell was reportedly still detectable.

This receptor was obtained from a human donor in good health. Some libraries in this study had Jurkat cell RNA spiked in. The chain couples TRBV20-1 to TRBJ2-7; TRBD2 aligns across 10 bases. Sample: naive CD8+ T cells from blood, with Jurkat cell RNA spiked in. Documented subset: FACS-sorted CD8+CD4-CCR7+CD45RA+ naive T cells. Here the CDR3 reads CSARALPSGGLISSYEQYF. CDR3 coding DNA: TGCAGTGCTAGAGCCCTTCCTAGCGGGGGACTCATCAGCTCCTACGAGCAGTACTTC.